The entry below describes one T cell receptor beta chain. The antigen is unknown. This CDR3 region has 13 residues. Deletions cut 5 bases from V and 4 bases from J, with 11 bases between. From germline, CDR1 is LGHNA and CDR2 YNFKEQ. A universal primer site and UMIs were added as TCR cDNA was made by 5'RACE template switching. TCRdb reprocessed the 5' RACE reads with MiXCR, giving one entry per CDR3 protein. The sample contains some 500,000 distinct CDR3 sequences, about 13% of which appear only once. These data originate in a study of T cells after yellow fever vaccination. The overall study: SMART-Seq v4 Ultra Low Input served to prepare low-cell-number fractions.

The study's findings and limits: Repertoires sorted by FACS could include abundant clonotypes that are contaminants from the bulk population.

The chain employs TRBV4-2 and TRBJ2-5, with D unclear. This receptor was identified in a man in his thirties or forties who received the YFV17D yellow fever vaccine. Here the sequenced sample was PBMCs, taken on the day of the yellow fever booster vaccination. The CDR3 sequence is CASSGTRRETQYF. In DNA form, the CDR3 reads TGTGCCAGCAGCGGAACACGGAGAGAGACCCAGTACTTC.